A single T cell receptor beta chain is shown here with its context. Its antigen is still unknown. Sequencing was at deep level. The assay was immunoSEQ multiplex PCR, and TCRdb's table has in-frame clones only and misses some. This sample has a few hundred thousand clones; roughly 85% occur once, and the top ten carry less than 15%. Donors had no recently reported acute infections or vaccinations and were HIV-negative. The germline gives CDR1 SNHLY, CDR2 FYNNEI. V was clipped by 1 base and J by 4 bases, with 11 bases between them. The CDR3 is made up of 15 amino acids. These data belong to a study of shared clonotypes between healthy human individuals. Notes on the study in general: What limited the represented genetic and exposure-history diversity was the small number of donors.

Sequenced material: PBMCs. This chain uses TRBV2 with TRBJ1-3, with TRBD1 as a possible D gene (5 bases). This TCR was sampled from a woman aged 40 to 49 in good health. Some clones in this sample may be carry-over from other donors' samples. The DNA of the CDR3 is TGTGCCAGCAGTGAAGGGGGGAGTTACGGAAACACCATATATTTT. It yields the protein CASSEGGSYGNTIYF.